Listed below are T cell receptor beta chains from one sample, sequenced in a study of response to subunit inactivated influenza vaccine. TCRdb passed the RT-PCR reads through MiXCR, listing each CDR3 protein once. The data show about 520,000 distinct CDR3 sequences, under 8.5% seen once. Specimen: PBMCs from blood, collected less than 25 months after vaccination. These receptors were obtained from a man between 50 and 75 years old who received an inactivated influenza vaccine. Both conserved end residues are part of each CDR3. Each record gives: V gene, clone size, D gene, J gene, CDR3 protein, CDR3 DNA. The D gene is left open where the match is weak. Clone size appears in some rows only: once, few, many, or a class for an expanded clone.

>TRBV28|few|NA|TRBJ2-3
CASSLTTRTDTQYF
TGTGCCAGCAGTTTGACGACTCGCACAGATACGCAGTATTTT
>TRBV7-9|NA|TRBD1|TRBJ1-2
CASSPDRTGAEGYTF
TGTGCCAGCAGCCCCGACAGGACAGGGGCGGAAGGCTACACCTTC
>TRBV9|many|TRBD2|TRBJ2-1
CASSVSGTRTNEQFF
TGTGCCAGCAGCGTCTCCGGGACTAGAACCAATGAGCAGTTCTTC
>TRBV7-9|many|NA|TRBJ1-5
CASSREGGSQPQHF
TGTGCCAGCAGCAGAGAGGGTGGAAGTCAGCCCCAGCATTTT
>TRBV7-9|NA|NA|TRBJ2-1
CASSFQHEQFF
TGTGCCAGCAGCTTCCAGCATGAGCAGTTCTTC
>TRBV4-3|NA|NA|TRBJ1-5
CASSHNKVRNQPQHF
TGCGCCAGCAGCCACAACAAGGTCCGCAATCAGCCCCAGCATTTT
>TRBV6-5|few|NA|TRBJ2-7
CASRKGGIEQYF
TGTGCCAGCAGAAAAGGGGGAATCGAGCAGTACTTC
>TRBV5-5|few|NA|TRBJ1-2
CASSYPDRNYGYTF
TGTGCCAGCAGCTACCCGGACAGAAACTATGGCTACACCTTC
>TRBV12-3/TRBV12-4|NA|NA|TRBJ1-5
CASSQGRINQPQHF
TGTGCCAGCAGCCAGGGACGGATCAATCAGCCCCAGCATTTT
>TRBV6-1|many|TRBD1|TRBJ1-5
CASSTTGGIGQPQHF
TGTGCCAGCAGTACCACAGGGGGCATCGGTCAGCCCCAGCATTTT
>TRBV19|many|TRBD2|TRBJ2-1
CASSIRSGLGPYNEQFF
TGTGCCAGTAGTATAAGGTCCGGACTAGGACCTTACAATGAGCAGTTCTTC
>TRBV7-2|NA|TRBD2|TRBJ2-5
CASSFASGETQYF
TGTGCCAGCAGCTTTGCTAGCGGTGAGACCCAGTACTTC
>TRBV7-2|NA|NA|TRBJ1-4
CASSLNSAEKLFF
TGTGCCAGCAGTTTGAATTCGGCGGAAAAACTGTTTTTT
>TRBV21-1|few|NA|TRBJ2-7
CASSNITGHLTSSSYEQYF
TGTGCCAGCAGCAATATTACAGGCCACCTTACTTCTAGCTCCTACGAGCAGTACTTC